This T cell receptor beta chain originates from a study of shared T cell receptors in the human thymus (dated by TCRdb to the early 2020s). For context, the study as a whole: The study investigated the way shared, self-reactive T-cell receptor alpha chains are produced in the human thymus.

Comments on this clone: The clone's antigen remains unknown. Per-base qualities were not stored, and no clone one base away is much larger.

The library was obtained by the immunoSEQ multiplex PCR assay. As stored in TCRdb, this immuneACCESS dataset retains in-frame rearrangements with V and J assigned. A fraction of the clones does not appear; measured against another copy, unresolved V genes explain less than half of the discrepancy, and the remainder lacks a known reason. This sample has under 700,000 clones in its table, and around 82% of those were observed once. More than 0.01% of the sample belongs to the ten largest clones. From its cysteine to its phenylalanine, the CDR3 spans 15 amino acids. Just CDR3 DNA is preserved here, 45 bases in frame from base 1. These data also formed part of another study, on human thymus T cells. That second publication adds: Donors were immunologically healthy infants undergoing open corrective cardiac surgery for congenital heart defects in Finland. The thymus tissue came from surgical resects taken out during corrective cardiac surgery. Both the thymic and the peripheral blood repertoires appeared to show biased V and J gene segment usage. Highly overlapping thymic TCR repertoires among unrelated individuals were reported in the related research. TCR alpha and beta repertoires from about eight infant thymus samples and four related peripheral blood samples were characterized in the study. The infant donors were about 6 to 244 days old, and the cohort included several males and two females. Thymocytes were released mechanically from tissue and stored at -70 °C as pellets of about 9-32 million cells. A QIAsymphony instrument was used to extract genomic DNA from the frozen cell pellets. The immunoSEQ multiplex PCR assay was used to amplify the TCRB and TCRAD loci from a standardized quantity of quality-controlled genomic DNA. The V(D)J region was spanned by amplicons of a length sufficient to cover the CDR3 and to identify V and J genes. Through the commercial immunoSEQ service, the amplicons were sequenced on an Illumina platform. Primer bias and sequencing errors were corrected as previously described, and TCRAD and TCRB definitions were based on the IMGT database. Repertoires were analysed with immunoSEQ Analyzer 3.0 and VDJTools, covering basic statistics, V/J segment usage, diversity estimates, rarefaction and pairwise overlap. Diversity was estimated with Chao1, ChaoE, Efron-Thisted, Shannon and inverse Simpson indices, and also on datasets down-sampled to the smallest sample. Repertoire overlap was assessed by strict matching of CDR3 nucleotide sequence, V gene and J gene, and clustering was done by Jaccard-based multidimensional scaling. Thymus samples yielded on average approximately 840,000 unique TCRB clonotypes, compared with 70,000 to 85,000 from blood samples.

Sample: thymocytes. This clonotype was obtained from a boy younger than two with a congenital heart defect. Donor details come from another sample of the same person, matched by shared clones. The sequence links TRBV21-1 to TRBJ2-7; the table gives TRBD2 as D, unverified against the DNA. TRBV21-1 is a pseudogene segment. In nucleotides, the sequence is TGTGCCAGCAGCCACATTCGGGACTGTGCCTACGAGCAGTACTTC. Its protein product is CASSHIRDCAYEQYF.